These T cell receptor beta chains were read from a single sample in a study of PD-1 blockade in classical Hodgkin lymphoma. The repertoire was sequenced with immunoSEQ multiplex PCR; TCRdb's copy has only in-frame clones and lacks some. The sample records roughly 50,000 clones, 86% being singletons. Material: peripheral blood mononuclear cells (PBMCs), obtained before the fourth cycle of nivolumab. The receptor set was obtained from a human donor with classical Hodgkin lymphoma. Both conserved end residues are part of each CDR3. The D gene is left open where the match is weak. Clone size is given for some rows only: seen once, a few or many times, or a class if the clone is expanded.

j_gene	abundance	d_gene	v_gene	CDR3nt	CDR3aa
TRBJ2-5	NA	TRBD2	TRBV13	TGTGCCAGCAGCTTTGGCGGGGGGACCCAGTACTTC	CASSFGGGTQYF
TRBJ2-5	NA	NA	TRBV11-3	TGTGCCAGCAGCTTAGGGCGGGGCACAGAGACCCAGTACTTC	CASSLGRGTETQYF
TRBJ1-1	once	TRBD1	TRBV19	TGTGCCAGTAGTACCCAGGACAGGGGAGGATTTGAAGCTTTCTTT	CASSTQDRGGFEAFF
TRBJ1-6	NA	TRBD1	TRBV7-2	TGTGCCAGCAGCTTAGGGGGTGGACAGGCTGAGTCACCCCTCCACTTT	CASSLGGGQAESPLHF
TRBJ2-1	NA	NA	TRBV5-4	TGTGCCAGCAGCTTGGGGGCGTCTAAAGACAATGAGCAGTTCTTC	CASSLGASKDNEQFF
TRBJ2-5	NA	NA	TRBV4-2	TGTGCCAGCAGCCAAGATACTATGGAGACCCAGTACTTC	CASSQDTMETQYF
TRBJ1-3	NA	TRBD1	TRBV10-2	TGCGCCAGCAGTATGACAGGGGACGGAAACACCATATATTTT	CASSMTGDGNTIYF
TRBJ2-1	NA	TRBD2	TRBV28	TGTGCCGCTTTAGCGGGGGAGGGCAATGAGCAGTTCTTC	CAALAGEGNEQFF
TRBJ2-6	NA	NA	TRBV16	TGTGCCAGCAGCCTAAGCGGCTCTGGGGCCAACGTCCTGACTTTC	CASSLSGSGANVLTF
TRBJ1-5	NA	TRBD1	TRBV2	TGTGCCAGCAGCGAAGACAGGGTCAATCAGCCCCAGCATTTT	CASSEDRVNQPQHF
TRBJ2-2	NA	NA	TRBV19	TGTGCCAGTAGCCGGAGAGAGACTCCCGGGGAGCTGTTTTTT	CASSRRETPGELFF
TRBJ1-2	once	NA	TRBV19	TGTGCCACCAATAGGACAGCGGCGGACTATGGCTACACCTTC	CATNRTAADYGYTF
TRBJ2-1	NA	TRBD2	TRBV6-6	TGTGCCAGCAGTCTATCTAGCGGAGGTTGGGGCAATGAGCAGTTCTTC	CASSLSSGGWGNEQFF
TRBJ1-4	few	TRBD1	TRBV2	TGTGCCAGCAGTACCATGACAGGGTTGGAAAAACTGTTTTTT	CASSTMTGLEKLFF
TRBJ2-7	NA	TRBD2	TRBV15	TGTGCCACCAGCAGAGGTAGCGGGAGAATCTCCGAGCAGTACTTC	CATSRGSGRISEQYF
TRBJ2-1	NA	NA	TRBV19	TGTGCCAGCGGAGGGCCCTTCTACAATGAGCAGTTCTTC	CASGGPFYNEQFF
TRBJ1-1	NA	TRBD1	TRBV7-9	TGTGCCAGCAGCTTAGCACAGGGGGCGTACACTGAAGCTTTCTTT	CASSLAQGAYTEAFF
TRBJ1-3	few	TRBD1	TRBV27	TGTGCCAGCATGTCGGGACAGGGGGCGGGGGGAAACACCATATATTTT	CASMSGQGAGGNTIYF
TRBJ1-2	NA	NA	TRBV28	TGTGCCAGCAGTTTCTCTCGGGGGTGGGGCTACACCTTC	CASSFSRGWGYTF
TRBJ2-1	NA	TRBD2	TRBV9	TGTGCCAGCAGCGCAACGGGACTAGCGGGATACAATGAGCAGTTCTTC	CASSATGLAGYNEQFF
TRBJ2-4	NA	NA	TRBV4-1	TGCGCCAGCAGCCAAGTAACCGATGCCAAAAACATTCAGTACTTC	CASSQVTDAKNIQYF
TRBJ2-7	NA	TRBD2	TRBV5-6	TGTGCCAGCAGCTCCGGACTAGCGGGAGGCTACGAGCAGTACTTC	CASSSGLAGGYEQYF
TRBJ2-1	NA	NA	TRBV25-1	TGTGCCAGCACGACCCTAACAAGCTACAATGAGCAGTTCTTC	CASTTLTSYNEQFF
TRBJ2-7	NA	TRBD2	TRBV4-1	TGCGCCAGCAGCCCAATAGCGGGGGCGACCCCCTACGAGCAGTACTTC	CASSPIAGATPYEQYF
TRBJ2-1	NA	NA	TRBV29-1	TGCAGCGTTGATCGGACCTACAATGAGCAGTTCTTC	CSVDRTYNEQFF
TRBJ2-1	NA	TRBD1	TRBV2	TGTGCCAGCCGGGACAGGGGCAATGAGCAGTTCTTC	CASRDRGNEQFF
TRBJ1-4	few	NA	TRBV20-1	TGCAGTGTTAAAACTAATGAAAAACTGTTTTTT	CSVKTNEKLFF
TRBJ2-7	NA	TRBD1	TRBV27	TGTGCCAGCAAAGGGGACAGGGACCACGAGCAGTACTTC	CASKGDRDHEQYF
TRBJ2-7	NA	TRBD1	TRBV4-2	TGTGCCAGCAGCCAAGATTGGACAGGGAGGGAGCAGTACTTC	CASSQDWTGREQYF
TRBJ1-5	NA	NA	TRBV19	TGTGCCAGTAGTATTCGGGTGGGTAATCAGCCCCAGCATTTT	CASSIRVGNQPQHF
TRBJ2-7	NA	TRBD2	TRBV27	TGTGCCAGCAGTTTAAAGGCGGGAGGACCCTACGAGCAGTACTTC	CASSLKAGGPYEQYF
TRBJ2-1	NA	TRBD2	TRBV28	TGTGCCAGCAGTCTCGCTCGGACTAGCGGGGGAAAGTTCTTC	CASSLARTSGGKFF
TRBJ2-5	NA	NA	TRBV5-8	TGTGCCAGCAGCTCCCCAGGGAGTACAGCTGAGACCCAGTACTTC	CASSSPGSTAETQYF
TRBJ2-2	NA	TRBD2	TRBV6-5	TGTGCCAGCAGTAAACTAGCGGGAGCCACCGGGGAGCTGTTTTTT	CASSKLAGATGELFF
TRBJ2-1	NA	NA	TRBV27	TGTGCCAGCAGTATGTTTCGTCAGGTTCCAGGTGAGCAGTTCTTC	CASSMFRQVPGEQFF
TRBJ2-6	NA	NA	TRBV29-1	TGCAGCGTTGGGTCCGGGGGCACTGGGGCCAACGTCCTGACTTTC	CSVGSGGTGANVLTF
TRBJ1-2	NA	NA	TRBV28	TGTGCCAGCAGTACCCTTCAGGTTAACTATGGCTACACCTTC	CASSTLQVNYGYTF
TRBJ2-1	NA	TRBD1	TRBV5-1	TGCGCCAGCAGCTCCAGGGGGCACAATGAGCAGTTCTTC	CASSSRGHNEQFF
TRBJ1-6	NA	NA	TRBV5-6	TGTGCCAGCAGCTTGTGGGGGTCCAGGAATTCACCCCTCCACTTT	CASSLWGSRNSPLHF
TRBJ2-3	NA	TRBD1	TRBV6-1	TGTGCCAGCAGTGTTGACAGGGGGACTAGCACAGATACGCAGTATTTT	CASSVDRGTSTDTQYF
TRBJ2-7	NA	TRBD1	TRBV19	TGTGCCAGTAGTATCGGGACAGGGGGCTACGAGCAGTACTTC	CASSIGTGGYEQYF
TRBJ2-2	NA	TRBD1	TRBV14	TGTGCCAGCAGCGAACGGACAGGGATTTTGTCCGGGGAGCTGTTTTTT	CASSERTGILSGELFF
TRBJ2-7	NA	TRBD2	TRBV5-6	TGTGCCAGCAGCTCTGGACCTTTTATTTTAGCGGGGGTCTCCTACGAGCAGTACTTC	CASSSGPFILAGVSYEQYF
TRBJ1-1	NA	NA	TRBV5-1	TGCGCCAGCAGCCAGGGACAATCCGACACTGAAGCTTTCTTT	CASSQGQSDTEAFF
TRBJ2-1	NA	NA	TRBV10-3	TGTGCCATCAGTGGGGAGGCCAGCTCCTACAATGAGCAGTTCTTC	CAISGEASSYNEQFF
TRBJ2-6	NA	NA	TRBV21-1	TGTGCCAGCAGCCTCCGTTCGGGGTCTGGGGCCAACGTCCTGACTTTC	CASSLRSGSGANVLTF
TRBJ2-2	few	TRBD2	TRBV29-1	TGCAGCGTTGAAGAATCCCGCGGGGGGGCGGTTACCGGGGAGCTGTTTTTT	CSVEESRGGAVTGELFF
TRBJ2-7	NA	NA	TRBV5-1	TGCGCCAGCGCACAGGGTTCTGCCTACGAGCAGTACTTC	CASAQGSAYEQYF
TRBJ1-3	NA	NA	TRBV7-2	TGTGCCAGCAGCCCGGACAGTGCTGGAAACACCATATATTTT	CASSPDSAGNTIYF
TRBJ2-3	NA	NA	TRBV21-1	TGTGCCAGCAGCGCGAGACTGGCAGTCGCAGATACGCAGTATTTT	CASSARLAVADTQYF
TRBJ1-6	NA	TRBD1	TRBV2	TGTGCCAGCAGCGGGAGGACAGGGGGGAGTTCACCCCTCCACTTT	CASSGRTGGSSPLHF
TRBJ2-1	NA	TRBD2	TRBV5-4	TGTGCCAGCAGCACCCGACTAGCGCGCAATGAGCAGTTCTTC	CASSTRLARNEQFF
TRBJ2-2	NA	TRBD2	TRBV11-3	TGTGCCAGCAGCTTAATCAGCGGGGGGGCCACCGGGGAGCTGTTTTTT	CASSLISGGATGELFF